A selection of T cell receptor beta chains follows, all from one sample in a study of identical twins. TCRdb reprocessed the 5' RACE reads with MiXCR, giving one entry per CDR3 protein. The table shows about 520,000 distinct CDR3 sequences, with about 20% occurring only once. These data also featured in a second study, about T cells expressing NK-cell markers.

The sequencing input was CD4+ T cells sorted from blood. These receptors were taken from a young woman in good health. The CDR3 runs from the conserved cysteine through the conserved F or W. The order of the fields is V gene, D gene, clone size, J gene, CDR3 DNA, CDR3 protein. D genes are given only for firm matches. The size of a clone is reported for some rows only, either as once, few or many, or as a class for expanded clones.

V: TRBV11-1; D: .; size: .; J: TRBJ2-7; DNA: TGTGCCAGCAGCCCGCGGACGAGCTCCTACGAGCAGTACTTC; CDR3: CASSPRTSSYEQYF
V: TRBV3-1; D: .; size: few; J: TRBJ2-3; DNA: TGTGCCAGCAGCCACGGTGGCCACACAGATACGCAGTATTTT; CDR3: CASSHGGHTDTQYF
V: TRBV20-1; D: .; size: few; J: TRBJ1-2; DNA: TGCAGTGCTTTAAAGGTCGGGTCTCCTCGCTATGGCTACACCTTC; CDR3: CSALKVGSPRYGYTF
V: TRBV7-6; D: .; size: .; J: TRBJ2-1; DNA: TGTGCCAGCAGCTCGACTACCCCTCCTCCGAATGAGCAGTTCTTC; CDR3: CASSSTTPPPNEQFF
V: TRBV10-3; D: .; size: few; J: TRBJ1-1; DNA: TGTGCCATCAGTGGGGACCCGGGCGCTGAAGCTTTCTTT; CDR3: CAISGDPGAEAFF
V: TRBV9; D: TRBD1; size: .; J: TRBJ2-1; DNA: TGTGCCAGCAGCGTATTGGGACAGGGATTTTATGAGCAGTTCTTC; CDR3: CASSVLGQGFYEQFF
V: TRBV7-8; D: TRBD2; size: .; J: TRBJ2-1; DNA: TGTGCCAGCAGCATTCTCCCCCTAGCGGGGGGGTCTGAGCAGTTCTTC; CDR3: CASSILPLAGGSEQFF
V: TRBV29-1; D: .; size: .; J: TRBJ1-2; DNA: TGCAGCGTATTGGCTGCGGATGGCTACACCTTC; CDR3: CSVLAADGYTF
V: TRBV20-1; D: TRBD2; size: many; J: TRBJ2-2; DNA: TGCAGTGCTGCCGGGAGGGGGAGCACCGGGGAGCTGTTTTTT; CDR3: CSAAGRGSTGELFF
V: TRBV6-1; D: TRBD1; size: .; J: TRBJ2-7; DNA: TGTGCCAGCAGTGCCCAGGGGGCTCCCTACGAGCAGTACTTC; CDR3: CASSAQGAPYEQYF
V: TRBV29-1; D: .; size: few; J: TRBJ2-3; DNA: TGCAGCGTTGAAGATCTCCTAGTTGCAGATACGCAGTATTTT; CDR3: CSVEDLLVADTQYF
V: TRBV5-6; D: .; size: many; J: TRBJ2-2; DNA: TGTGCCAGCAGCTTGTTTCGGGACACCGGGGAGCTGTTTTTT; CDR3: CASSLFRDTGELFF
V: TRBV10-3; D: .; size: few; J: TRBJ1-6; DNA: TGTGCCATCAGTGGGGACACATCTCCTTATTCACCCCTCCACTTT; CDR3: CAISGDTSPYSPLHF
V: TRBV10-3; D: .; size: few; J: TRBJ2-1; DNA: TGTGCCATCAGTGGGTCGGGAGAGGTTGAGCAGTTCTTC; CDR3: CAISGSGEVEQFF
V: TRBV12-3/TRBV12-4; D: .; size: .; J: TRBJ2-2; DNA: TGTGCCAGCAGTTTAGCGGGGAGTTACACCGGGGAGCTGTTTTTT; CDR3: CASSLAGSYTGELFF
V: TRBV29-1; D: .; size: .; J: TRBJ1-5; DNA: TGCAGCGCCCGCGACAGCTACAATCAGCCCCAGCATTTT; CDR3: CSARDSYNQPQHF
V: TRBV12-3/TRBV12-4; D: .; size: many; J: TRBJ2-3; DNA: TGTGCCAGCAGTTCCCAGCAGACCGCTAGCACAGATACGCAGTATTTT; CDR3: CASSSQQTASTDTQYF
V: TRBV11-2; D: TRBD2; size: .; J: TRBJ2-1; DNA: TGTGCCAGCAGCACGCGGGTCGGTCCAGGACGGGACTACTCCAATGAGCAGTTCTTC; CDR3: CASSTRVGPGRDYSNEQFF
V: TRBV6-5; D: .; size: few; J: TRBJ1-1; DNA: TGTGCCAGCAGTTCCCTTTTCAGGTCAAACACTGAAGCTTTCTTT; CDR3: CASSSLFRSNTEAFF
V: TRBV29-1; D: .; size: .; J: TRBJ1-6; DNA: TGCAGCGTTGAAACGGGTCTAGGCTCACCCCTCCACTTT; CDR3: CSVETGLGSPLHF
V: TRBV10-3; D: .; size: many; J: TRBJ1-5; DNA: TGTGCCATCAGTGGGGTGGAGAATCAGCCCCAGCATTTT; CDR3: CAISGVENQPQHF
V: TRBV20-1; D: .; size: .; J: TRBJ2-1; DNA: TGCAGTGCTAGCGGGTTCGGCAGGGTGGATAGCGGCTGGAATGAGCAGTTCTTC; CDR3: CSASGFGRVDSGWNEQFF
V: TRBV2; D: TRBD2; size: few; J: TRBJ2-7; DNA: TGTGCCAGCATGACTAGCGGGGGGGCCTCTCGCTACGAGCAGTACTTC; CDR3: CASMTSGGASRYEQYF
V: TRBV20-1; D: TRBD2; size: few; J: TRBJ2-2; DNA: TGCAGTGCTAGAGACAGCGAAGCGGGAGGGGGGACCGGGGAGCTGTTTTTT; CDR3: CSARDSEAGGGTGELFF
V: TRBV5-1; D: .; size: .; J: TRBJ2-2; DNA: TGCGCCAGCAGCTTATTTGAACACCCGAACACCGGGGAGCTGTTTTTT; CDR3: CASSLFEHPNTGELFF
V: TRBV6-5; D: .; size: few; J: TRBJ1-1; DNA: TGTGCCAGCAGTTACTCAGGCGCAGGTACTTTGAACACTGAAGCTTTCTTT; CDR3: CASSYSGAGTLNTEAFF
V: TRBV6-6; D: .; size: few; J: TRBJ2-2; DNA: TGTGCCAGCAGGGTTGGAAATAGTAGGGAGCTGTTTTTT; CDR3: CASRVGNSRELFF
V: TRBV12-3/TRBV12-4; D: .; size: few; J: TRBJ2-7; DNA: TGTGCCAGCAGGCCGACAGGGAGGTACGAGCAGTACTTC; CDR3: CASRPTGRYEQYF
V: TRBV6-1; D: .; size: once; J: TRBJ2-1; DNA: TGTGCCAGCAGTCATATCCGGCCGACAAATTCCTACAATGAGCAGTTCTTC; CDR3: CASSHIRPTNSYNEQFF
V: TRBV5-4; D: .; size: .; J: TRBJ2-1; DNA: TGTGCCAGCAGCTTCAGGCGGGATCACTACAATGAGCAGTTCTTC; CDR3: CASSFRRDHYNEQFF
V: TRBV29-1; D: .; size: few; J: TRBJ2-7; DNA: TGCAGCACCCGGACAGATGACTACGAGCAGTACTTC; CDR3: CSTRTDDYEQYF
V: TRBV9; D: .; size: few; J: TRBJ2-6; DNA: TGTGCCAGCGCCTCCCTGTCTGGGGCCAACGTCCTGACTTTC; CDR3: CASASLSGANVLTF
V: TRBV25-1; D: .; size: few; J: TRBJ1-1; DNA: TGTGCCAGCAGGTTGGGTCTCACTGAAGCTTTCTTT; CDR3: CASRLGLTEAFF
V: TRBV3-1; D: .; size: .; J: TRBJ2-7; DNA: TGTGCCAGCAGCCTCTCCCTGGAGCAGTACTTC; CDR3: CASSLSLEQYF
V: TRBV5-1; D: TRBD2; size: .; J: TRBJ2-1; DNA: TGCGCCAGCAGCCCTCGGACTAGCGGGAGCCCTCATTACAATGAGCAGTTCTTC; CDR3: CASSPRTSGSPHYNEQFF
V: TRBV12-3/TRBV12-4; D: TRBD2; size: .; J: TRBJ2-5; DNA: TGTGCCAGCAGGGAAAATAGCGGGGGTGGAGAGACCCAGTACTTC; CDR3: CASRENSGGGETQYF
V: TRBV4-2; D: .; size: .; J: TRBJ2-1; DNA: TGTGCCATCAGCCCCCCGCCCCCCCGGTTCAATGAGCAGTTCTTC; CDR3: CAISPPPPRFNEQFF
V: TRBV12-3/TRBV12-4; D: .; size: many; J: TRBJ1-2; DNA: TGTGCCAGCAGCCGGACGTCTAGCTATGGCTACACCTTC; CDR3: CASSRTSSYGYTF
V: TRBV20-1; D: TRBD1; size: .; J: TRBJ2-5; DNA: TGCAGTGCAAAAACAGGGGGCGAGACCCGGTACTTC; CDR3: CSAKTGGETRYF
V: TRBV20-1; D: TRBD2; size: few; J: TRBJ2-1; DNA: TGCAGTGCTCCCCTCAGCGGGAGATCCTACAATGAGCAGTTCTTC; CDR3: CSAPLSGRSYNEQFF
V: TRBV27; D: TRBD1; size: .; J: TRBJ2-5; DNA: TGTGCCAGCAGTATACGGACAGGGGAAGAGACCCAGTACTTC; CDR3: CASSIRTGEETQYF
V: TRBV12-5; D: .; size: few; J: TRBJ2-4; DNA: TGTGCTAGTGGTTTGCGTGGGGCCCTAGCCAAAAACATTCAGTACTTC; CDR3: CASGLRGALAKNIQYF
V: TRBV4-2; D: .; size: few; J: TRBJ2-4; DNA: TGTGCCAGCAGCCAAGATACAAGGGGCGGCAAAAACATTCAGTACTTC; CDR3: CASSQDTRGGKNIQYF
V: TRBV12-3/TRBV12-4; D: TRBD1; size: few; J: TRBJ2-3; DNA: TGTGCCAGCACTCCGAGGGGGCGTACAGATACGCAGTATTTT; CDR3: CASTPRGRTDTQYF
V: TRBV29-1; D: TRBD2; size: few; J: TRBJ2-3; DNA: TGCAGCGCGGGAGGGCCGAGGACAGATACGCAGTATTTT; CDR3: CSAGGPRTDTQYF